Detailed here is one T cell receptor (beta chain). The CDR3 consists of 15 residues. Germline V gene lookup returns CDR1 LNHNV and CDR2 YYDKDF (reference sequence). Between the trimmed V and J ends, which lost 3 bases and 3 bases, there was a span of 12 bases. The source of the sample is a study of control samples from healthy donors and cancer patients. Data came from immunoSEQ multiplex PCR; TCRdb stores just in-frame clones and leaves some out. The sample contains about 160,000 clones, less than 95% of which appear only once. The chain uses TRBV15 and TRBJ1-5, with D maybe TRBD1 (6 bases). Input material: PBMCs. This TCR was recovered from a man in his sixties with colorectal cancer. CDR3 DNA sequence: TGTGCCACCAGCAGCAAGGGGGGAACCAATCAGCCCCAGCATTTT. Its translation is CATSSKGGTNQPQHF.